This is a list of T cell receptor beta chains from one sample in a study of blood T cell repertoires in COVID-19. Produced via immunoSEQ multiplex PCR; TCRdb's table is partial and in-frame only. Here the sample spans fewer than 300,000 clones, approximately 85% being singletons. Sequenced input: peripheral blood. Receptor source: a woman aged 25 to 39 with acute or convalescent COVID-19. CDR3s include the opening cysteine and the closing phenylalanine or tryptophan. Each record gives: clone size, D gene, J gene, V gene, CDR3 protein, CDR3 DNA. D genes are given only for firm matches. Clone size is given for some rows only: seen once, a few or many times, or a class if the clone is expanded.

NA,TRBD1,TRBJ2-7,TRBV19,CVTQGDPSYEQYF,TGTGTCACACAGGGGGACCCCTCCTACGAGCAGTACTTC
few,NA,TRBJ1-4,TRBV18,CASSRIENEKLFF,TGTGCCAGCTCGCGGATCGAAAATGAAAAACTGTTTTTT
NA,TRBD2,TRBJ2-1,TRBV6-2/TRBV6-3,CASSALGAGVSNEQFF,TGTGCCAGCAGTGCCTTAGGTGCGGGAGTTAGTAATGAGCAGTTCTTC
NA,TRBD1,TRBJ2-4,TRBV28,CASTGGGIENIQYF,TGTGCCAGCACAGGGGGCGGTATTGAAAACATTCAGTACTTC
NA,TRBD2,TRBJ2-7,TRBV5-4,CASSLVSSGFKEQYF,TGTGCCAGCAGCTTGGTGAGTAGCGGGTTTAAGGAGCAGTACTTC
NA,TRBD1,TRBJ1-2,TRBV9,CASSTGQGYGYTF,TGTGCCAGCAGCACCGGACAGGGCTATGGCTACACCTTC
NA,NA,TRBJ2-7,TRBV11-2,CASSSPGPIYEQYF,TGTGCCAGCAGCTCGCCGGGTCCGATATACGAGCAGTACTTC
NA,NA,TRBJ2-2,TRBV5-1,CASKKDLGWESNTGELFF,TGCGCCAGCAAGAAAGACCTAGGCTGGGAGTCGAACACCGGGGAGCTGTTTTTT
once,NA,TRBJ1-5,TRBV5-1,CASSLGGLDQPQHF,TGCGCCAGCAGCTTGGGAGGGTTGGATCAGCCCCAGCATTTT
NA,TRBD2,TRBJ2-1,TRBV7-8,CASSLVRLAGVNEQFF,TGTGCCAGCAGCTTAGTTCGGCTAGCGGGAGTCAATGAGCAGTTCTTC
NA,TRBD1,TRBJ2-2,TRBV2,CASSVRGTGVTGELFF,TGTGCCAGCAGTGTACGGGGGACAGGGGTGACCGGGGAGCTGTTTTTT
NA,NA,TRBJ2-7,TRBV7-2,CASSLVPGQAYEQYF,TGTGCCAGCAGCTTAGTGCCGGGACAAGCCTACGAGCAGTACTTC
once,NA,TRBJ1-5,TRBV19,CASSGQEQHF,TGTGCCAGTAGTGGGCAAGAACAGCATTTT
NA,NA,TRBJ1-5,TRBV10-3,CAISFVGENQPQHF,TGTGCCATCAGTTTCGTCGGGGAAAATCAGCCCCAGCATTTT
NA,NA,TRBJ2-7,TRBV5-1,CASSLDPSSYEQYF,TGCGCCAGCAGCTTGGATCCCAGTTCCTACGAGCAGTACTTC
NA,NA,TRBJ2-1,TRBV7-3,CASSFSFYNEQFF,TGTGCCAGCAGCTTTTCCTTCTACAATGAGCAGTTCTTC
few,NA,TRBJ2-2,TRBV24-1,CATRAGPNTGELFF,TGTGCCACCCGGGCAGGGCCCAACACCGGGGAGCTGTTTTTT
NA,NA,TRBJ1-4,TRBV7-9,CASSLGDRTVEREKLFF,TGTGCCAGCAGCTTAGGGGACCGGACAGTGGAGAGAGAAAAACTGTTTTTT
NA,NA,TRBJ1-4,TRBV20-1,CSASGTGGRPNEKLFF,TGCAGTGCTAGTGGAACGGGGGGGAGGCCTAATGAAAAACTGTTTTTT
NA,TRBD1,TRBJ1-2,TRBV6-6,CASSQRTGVNYGYTF,TGTGCCAGCAGTCAGAGGACAGGAGTAAACTATGGCTACACCTTC
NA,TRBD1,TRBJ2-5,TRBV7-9,CASSLRQGARETQYF,TGTGCCAGCAGCCTCAGACAGGGGGCAAGAGAGACCCAGTACTTC
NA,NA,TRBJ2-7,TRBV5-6,CASSDRDCVVF,TGTGCCAGCAGCGACCGGGACTGTGTTGTCTTC
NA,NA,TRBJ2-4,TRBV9,CASSESGAHRNIQYF,TGTGCCAGCAGCGAATCAGGGGCCCACCGAAACATTCAGTACTTC
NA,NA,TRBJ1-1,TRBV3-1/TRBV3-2,CASSQPQNTEAFF,TGTGCCAGCAGCCAACCACAGAACACTGAAGCTTTCTTT
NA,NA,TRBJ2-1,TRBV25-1,CASSRREPSAGEQFF,TGTGCCAGCAGTCGCCGGGAACCGAGTGCTGGTGAGCAGTTCTTC